These 21 T cell receptor beta chains share one sample of origin, sequenced in a study of Graves' ophthalmopathy and Graves' hyperthyroidism. Amplification targeted the TCR beta CDR3 regions, with RNA transcripts as the source material. RT-PCR in the first round used HTBI primers; a second-round multiplex PCR followed. TCRdb used MiXCR to reprocess the multiplex PCR reads, holding one entry per CDR3 protein. The sample has 740,000 or so distinct CDR3 sequences, 35% to 50% seen once; the top ten hold 44%. Sequenced material: peripheral blood. Receptors were obtained from an adult man with Graves' ophthalmopathy.

The CDR3, as DNA: TGTGCCAGCAGCCAAAACCGTTTTGGTGAAAAACTGTTTTTT. Translated, it gives CASSQNRFGEKLFF. The chain carries TRBV14 and TRBJ1-4; no reliable D call. The V end was cut by 2 bases, the J end by 7 bases, with 11 bases between. Germline V gives CDR1 SGHDN, CDR2 FVKESK. The CDR3 length is 14 residues.

This clonotype was seen only once. The CDR3 does not end in the conserved phenylalanine or tryptophan, so this is likely a read error. The DNA is left out, because the CDR3 cannot be placed on it with certainty; the CDR3 is given as TCRdb lists it. The CDR3 loop reads CASSNGGPSY. J is TRBJ1-2 and V is TRBV19. Germline V CDR1 and CDR2: LNHDA, SQIVND (reference sequence). With termini counted, the CDR3 has 10 amino acids.

This clonotype has at least ten counts. The CDR3, as DNA: TGTGCCAGCAGCACGAATCCCGGGACAGACTATGGCTACACCTTC. Residues: CASSTNPGTDYGYTF. The chain carries TRBV7-9 and TRBJ1-2, with 7 bases identical to TRBD1. After removal of 5 bases from V and 3 bases from J, the junction contained 9 bases not matched to a gene. Germline values: CDR1 SEHNR, CDR2 FQNEAQ (reference sequence). The CDR3 covers 15 residues.

The chain couples TRBV9 to TRBJ1-1, with a tentative D call TRBD1 (5 bases). Germline V CDR1 and CDR2: SGDLS, YYNGEE. This CDR3 contains 13 residues. Trimming removed 4 bases from V and 11 bases from J, with 18 bases in between. CDR3 residues: CASSQGTERRAFF. The CDR3 nucleotides read TGTGCCAGCAGCCAAGGGACGGAACGGAGGGCTTTCTTT.

V is TRBV9 and J is TRBJ1-6, with 8 bases fitting TRBD1. The germline V gene has CDR1 SGDLS and CDR2 YYNGEE. The CDR3 loop spans 15 amino acids. The V gene end was trimmed by 5 bases and the J gene end by 4 bases; junction bases not matched to a gene: 5. CDR3 region: CASSTRQGYNSPLHF. CDR3 in DNA: TGTGCCAGCAGTACTCGACAGGGGTATAATTCACCCCTCCACTTT.

V and J are TRBV9 and TRBJ2-7; D gene unclear. Germline lookup yields CDR1 SGDLS and CDR2 YYNGEE. This CDR3 has 15 residues. The V and J ends lost 0 bases and 4 bases respectively, with 14 bases between them. CDR3 loop: CASSVGVGFLYEQYF. CDR3 bases: TGTGCCAGCAGCGTAGGGGTGGGCTTCTTATACGAGCAGTACTTC.

This clonotype occurred a few times. V is TRBV5-1 and J is TRBJ1-2, with D possibly being TRBD1 (6 bases). Looked up from germline, CDR1 is SGHRS and CDR2 is YFSETQ. CDR3 size: 14 residues. The V end lost 0 bases, the J end lost 7 bases, and 13 bases lay between the germline ends. CDR3 nucleotide sequence: TGCGCCAGCAGCTTGGGGTCAGGGGTCGCTGGCTACACCTTC. Translating it yields CASSLGSGVAGYTF.

This sequence joins TRBV7-9 and TRBJ1-2; D uncertain. The CDR3 extends over 12 amino acids. The germline CDR1 and CDR2 sequences are SEHNR and FQNEAQ (reference sequence). V gave up 2 bases and J gave up 4 bases, with 5 bases separating them. In DNA form, the CDR3 reads TGTGCCAGCAGCTTATGGAGCTATGGCTACACCTTC. The encoded protein is CASSLWSYGYTF.

The chain combines TRBV20-1 with TRBJ1-2, with D perhaps TRBD1 (5 bases). The CDR3 runs 15 residues. V lost 1 base and J lost 3, with 15 bases in between. Germline assignment: CDR1 DFQATT and CDR2 SNEGSKA (reference sequence). CDR3 region: CSARGTGARYYGYTF. The CDR3 region has the DNA TGCAGTGCTAGAGGCACCGGGGCGCGATACTATGGCTACACCTTC.

For this clonotype: This may be a read error, as it is one base from a much larger clone. V usage is TRBV12-3 or TRBV12-4 and J usage is TRBJ1-2, with 9 bases identical to TRBD1. CDR3 length equals 15 residues. In DNA, the CDR3 is TGTGCCAGCAGCGCCAGTTTCCGGGACAGGGCTGGCCACACCTTC. As protein: CASSASFRDRAGHTF.

This clonotype was seen only a few times. The chain employs TRBV4-1 and TRBJ2-2; D is unresolved. Looked up from germline, CDR1 is MGHRA and CDR2 is YSYEKL. The germline V and J ends were trimmed by 7 bases and 0 bases, with 3 bases remaining between them. The CDR3 is made up of 12 amino acids. This CDR3 is CASNANTGELFF. The CDR3 nucleotides read TGCGCCAGCAATGCGAACACCGGGGAGCTGTTTTTT.

V usage is TRBV11-2 and J usage is TRBJ2-5; D unclear. This CDR3 comprises 12 residues. The germline CDR1 and CDR2 sequences are SGHAT and FQNNGV. V lost 0 bases to trimming and J lost 9 bases, with 8 bases between them. CDR3 sequence reads: CASSLDVGSQYF. Here the CDR3 DNA reads TGTGCCAGCAGCTTAGATGTAGGTTCCCAGTACTTC.

This chain uses TRBV19 with TRBJ1-1; D gene unclear. The CDR3 covers 13 residues. CDR1 and CDR2 from the germline V gene are LNHDA and SQIVND (reference sequence). The germline V and J ends were trimmed by 10 bases and 4 bases, with 16 bases remaining between them. The CDR3 spells CATTFARSTEAFF. The CDR3, as DNA: TGTGCCACCACTTTTGCACGAAGCACTGAAGCTTTCTTT.

The chain uses TRBV19 and TRBJ1-6; TRBD1 matches at 11 bases. This CDR3 has 17 residues. V was pared by 5 bases and J by 11 bases, with 14 bases of the junction left unmatched. CDR1 is LNHDA, CDR2 SQIVND, per germline (reference sequence). The CDR3, as DNA: TGTGCCAGTAGTGGCTCCGGGACAGGGGGTAAGATGGCACCCCTCCACTTT. Translation gives CASSGSGTGGKMAPLHF.

The chain is built from TRBV11-3 and TRBJ2-2; D not certain. The CDR3 covers 15 residues. Germline assignment: CDR1 SGHNT and CDR2 YENEEA. V shed 1 base and J shed 2 bases, with 8 bases lying between them. The CDR3 sequence is CASSLGGPNTGELFF. The CDR3 region has the DNA TGTGCCAGCAGCTTAGGGGGTCCCAACACCGGGGAGCTGTTTTTT. Based on the CDR3 plus reference TRBV11-3 and TRBJ2-2, the full variable domain is EAGVVQSPRYKIIEKKQPVAFWCNPISGHNTLYWYLQNLGQGPELLIRYENEEAVDDSQLPKDRFSAERLKGVDSTLKIQPAELGDSAVYLCASSLGGPNTGELFFGEGSRLTVL.

In its sample, this clonotype was seen a few times. CDR3 bases: TGTGCCAGCAGTTTAAGCCGGGGGGCAACGATCTATGGCTACACCTTC. It is translated as CASSLSRGATIYGYTF. The gene calls are TRBV12-3 or TRBV12-4 and TRBJ1-2; D is perhaps TRBD1 (6 bases). The CDR3 is made up of 16 amino acids. V gave up 2 bases and J gave up 4 bases, with 17 bases separating them.

J is TRBJ1-5 and V is TRBV2, with TRBD1 as a possible D gene (5 bases). In germline, CDR1 is SNHLY, CDR2 FYNNEI. The V end was cut by 8 bases, the J end by 6 bases, with 14 bases between. The CDR3 runs 13 residues. The CDR3 DNA reads as TGTGCCAGCGCCGAGCAGGGACGTCAGCCCCAGCATTTT. Residues: CASAEQGRQPQHF.

The chain links TRBV4-3 to TRBJ2-7; a possible D gene is TRBD2 (6 bases). Trimming pared 1 base from V and 9 bases from J, leaving 13 bases between. The CDR3 has 13 residues. Germline CDR1 LGHNA, CDR2 YSLEER. The CDR3 region is CASSQGIGRGQYF. The CDR3 coding sequence is TGCGCCAGCAGCCAAGGTATCGGGCGGGGGCAGTACTTC.

Points on this clonotype: A junction end diverges from the germline sequence, so it may reflect a read error. This chain connects TRBV10-3 to TRBJ1-2; TRBD1 might be the D (5 bases). Germline V gives CDR1 ENHRY, CDR2 SYGVKD. The CDR3 consists of 14 residues. CDR3 amino acids: CASSETVTNYGYTF. CDR3 DNA: TGTGCCAGCAGTGAGACAGTTACTAACTATGGCTACACCTTC.

V gene TRBV7-2 combines with J gene TRBJ1-2, with 7 bases that match TRBD1. V shed 4 bases and J 4 bases; nucleotides not matched to a gene: 9. CDR1 and CDR2 from the germline V gene are SGHTA and FQGNSA. The CDR3 spans 15 residues. The CDR3 DNA reads as TGTGCCAGCAGCTCCGGGACAGCCGGAATCTATGGCTACACCTTC. It codes for CASSSGTAGIYGYTF.

This clonotype was picked up many times. The chain combines TRBV7-2 with TRBJ1-2; possible D gene TRBD1, 6 bases. Germline V gives CDR1 SGHTA, CDR2 FQGNSA. This CDR3 has 14 residues. V was pared by 1 base and J by 7 bases, with 13 bases between. The CDR3 coding sequence is TGTGCCAGCAGCTTAGTTCGGACAGCGTCTGGCTACACCTTC. It yields the protein CASSLVRTASGYTF.